The 9 T cell receptor beta chains presented below share a single source sample, sequenced in a study of Tregs in tolerant kidney transplant recipients. Profiling relied on immunoSEQ multiplex PCR, and the TCRdb table lists in-frame clones only, not all of them. Its listing shows about 48,000 clones. Sequenced material: CD4+ T cells from blood, taken before the transplant. The receptors were sampled from a human donor who received a combined kidney and bone marrow transplant.

In regard to this clone: Read sequence stops 3 residues before the CDR3 end, and the germline J gene provides the missing end. The rearrangement uses TRBV19 and TRBJ2-7; no definite D call. Germline V gives CDR1 LNHDA, CDR2 SQIVND (reference sequence). Trimming left V 3 bases short and J 4 bases short, with 10 bases between. The CDR3 runs 13 residues. CDR3 sequence: CASSIDFAYEQYF. The sequenced part of the CDR3 DNA is TGTGCCAGTAGTATTGACTTTGCTTACGAG.

To note about this clone: The read gets to within 3 residues of the CDR3 end, and the germline J gene fills in the rest. V and J are TRBV15 and TRBJ2-6; D is unresolved. V was shortened by 2 bases and J by 0 bases, with 5 bases between the two germline ends. The length of the CDR3 is 15 residues. Germline lookup yields CDR1 LNHNV and CDR2 YYDKDF (reference sequence). CDR3 bases read: TGTGCCACCAGCAGACGGGTCTCTGGGGCCAACGTC. Translating gives CATSRRVSGANV. The entire CDR3 protein is CATSRRVSGANVLTF.

Comment on this clone: The read comes to an end 3 residues before the CDR3 does, leaving the germline J gene to fill in the end. The chain joins TRBV18 to TRBJ2-1; D is perhaps TRBD2 (6 bases). The length of the CDR3 is 16 residues. The germline V gene has CDR1 KGHSH and CDR2 LQKENI. Trimming pared 1 base from V and 4 bases from J, leaving 14 bases between. The sequenced CDR3 bases are TGTGCCAGCTCACCACTGATGGCGGAGGGGTACAATGAG. It specifies CASSPLMAEGYNE. The whole CDR3 protein reads CASSPLMAEGYNEQFF.

With regard to this clone: The read comes to an end 3 residues before the CDR3 does, leaving the germline J gene to fill in the end. The chain has TRBV18 and TRBJ1-3; 11 nucleotides agree with TRBD1. Germline V CDR1 and CDR2: KGHSH, LQKENI. Trimming cost V 4 bases and J 6 bases; bases outside gene matches: 2. The CDR3 extends over 14 amino acids. The part of the CDR3 DNA that was read is TGTGCCAGCTCACTGGGACAGGGGGAAAACACC. Its translation: CASSLGQGENT. The full CDR3 protein reads CASSLGQGENTIYF.

Concerning this clone itself: The DNA ends 3 residues before the CDR3 does, and the rest of the CDR3 is filled in from the germline J gene. The chain combines TRBV7-2 with TRBJ1-3; 10 nucleotides line up with TRBD1. Germline CDR1 is SGHTA and CDR2 is FQGNSA. J was trimmed by 1 base and V by 6 bases; bases with no gene match: 3. The CDR3 runs 15 residues. The CDR3 protein is CASRRDRGSGNTIYF. CDR3 DNA (partial): TGTGCCAGCAGACGGGACAGGGGATCTGGAAACACC.

A remark on this clone: Sequencing ends 3 residues short of the CDR3 end; the germline J gene provides the rest. V and J are TRBV20-1 and TRBJ1-4, with 8 bases lining up with TRBD1. The J segment lost 3 bases and the V segment lost 5 bases, leaving 2 bases of the junction unmatched. CDR1 is DFQATT, CDR2 SNEGSKA, per germline (reference sequence). The CDR3 is 13 residues long. The CDR3 bases that were read are TGCAGTGCTCGACAGGGGCCTAATGAAAAA. Translation gives CSARQGPNEK. In full, the CDR3 is CSARQGPNEKLFF.

A word on this clone: Read coverage stops 3 residues before the CDR3 terminus; the germline J gene supplies the remainder. The chain has TRBV30 and TRBJ1-2; weak D call: TRBD1 (5 bases). Germline V CDR1 and CDR2: GTSNPN, SVGIG (reference sequence). V gave up 3 bases and J gave up 4 bases, with 12 bases separating them. The CDR3 totals 13 residues. The CDR3 DNA, read in part, is TGTGCCTGGAGCCAAAGGGGCAGCTATGGC. Its protein is CAWSQRGSYG. The CDR3 reads in full as CAWSQRGSYGYTF.

In the case of this clone: From the germline J gene comes the end of the CDR3, since the read stops 3 residues before it. The V gene is TRBV2, the J gene TRBJ2-5; 9 nucleotides align to TRBD2. This CDR3 comprises 14 residues. Germline CDR1 is SNHLY and CDR2 is FYNNEI. The junction had 6 bases not matched to a gene; V was cut back by 6 bases and J by 4 bases. Here the CDR3 reads CASRVSGSGETQYF. The sequenced part of the CDR3 DNA is TGTGCCAGCAGGGTTAGCGGGAGCGGAGAGACC.

Note on this clone: The read halts 3 residues ahead of the CDR3 end, with the missing end drawn from the germline J gene. This chain links TRBV5-1 with TRBJ2-5; 13 bases align to TRBD2. The germline gives CDR1 SGHRS, CDR2 YFSETQ. V trimming: 1 base; J trimming: 2 bases; junction bases outside the gene matches: 2. The CDR3 sequence is 16 residues long. Partial CDR3 DNA: TGCGCCAGCAGCTTGATGGGACTAGCGGGGCAAGAGACC. Translated, it gives CASSLMGLAGQET. The entire CDR3 protein is CASSLMGLAGQETQYF.